Listed below are T cell receptor beta chains from one sample, sequenced in a study of control samples from healthy donors and cancer patients. Sequenced by immunoSEQ multiplex PCR; TCRdb stores in-frame clones only, minus some. The sample lists 120,000 or so clones, roughly 91% occurring once. Specimen: PBMCs. Receptors were obtained from a man aged 45-60 years with head and neck cancer. The CDR3 runs from the conserved cysteine through the conserved F or W. Fields, in order: D gene, clone size, V gene, J gene, CDR3 DNA, CDR3 protein. A D gene is named only where the DNA matches it firmly. Only some rows state a clone size, as once, few, many or a class for expanded clones.

d_call: TRBD1
clone_size: -
v_call: TRBV7-2
j_call: TRBJ2-5
cdr3_nt: TGTGCCAGCAGCCCCCAAGGGGGGACAGGGATTCAGTACTTC
cdr3_aa: CASSPQGGTGIQYF

d_call: TRBD2
clone_size: -
v_call: TRBV5-5
j_call: TRBJ2-2
cdr3_nt: TGTGCCAGCAGACCCGGACTAGCGGGGGGTAACACCGGGGAGCTGTTTTTT
cdr3_aa: CASRPGLAGGNTGELFF

d_call: -
clone_size: -
v_call: TRBV6-6
j_call: TRBJ1-4
cdr3_nt: TGTGCCAGCAGTTTCCTTGGGAAAGCCAATGAAAAACTGTTTTTT
cdr3_aa: CASSFLGKANEKLFF

d_call: TRBD1
clone_size: -
v_call: TRBV27
j_call: TRBJ2-7
cdr3_nt: TGTGCCAGCAGTTTAGCCCCCGGGGGGACAGGGAACGAGCAGTACTTC
cdr3_aa: CASSLAPGGTGNEQYF

d_call: TRBD2
clone_size: -
v_call: TRBV4-2
j_call: TRBJ2-7
cdr3_nt: TGTGCCAGCAGCCAGGGGGAAACTAGCGGGGGAGACGAGCAGTACTTC
cdr3_aa: CASSQGETSGGDEQYF

d_call: -
clone_size: -
v_call: TRBV2
j_call: TRBJ1-1
cdr3_nt: TGTGCCAGCATTCTTCGTGGTGTCCTCTGGGACACTGAAGCTTTCTTT
cdr3_aa: CASILRGVLWDTEAFF

d_call: TRBD2
clone_size: -
v_call: TRBV5-1
j_call: TRBJ2-3
cdr3_nt: TGCGCCAGCAGCATAAGGACTAGATCGGATACGCAGTATTTT
cdr3_aa: CASSIRTRSDTQYF

d_call: TRBD2
clone_size: -
v_call: TRBV7-8
j_call: TRBJ2-7
cdr3_nt: TGTGCCAGCAGCTTAGCCTCTCCTAGGACTAGCTACGAGCAGTACTTC
cdr3_aa: CASSLASPRTSYEQYF

d_call: -
clone_size: -
v_call: TRBV19
j_call: TRBJ1-6
cdr3_nt: TGTGCCACTACGGGGGGGGCCGGATCACCCCTCCACTTT
cdr3_aa: CATTGGAGSPLHF

d_call: -
clone_size: -
v_call: TRBV6-2/TRBV6-3
j_call: TRBJ1-5
cdr3_nt: TGTGCCAGCAGTTACTTTGGGGGGCAGCCCCAGCATTTT
cdr3_aa: CASSYFGGQPQHF

d_call: TRBD2
clone_size: -
v_call: TRBV7-2
j_call: TRBJ2-1
cdr3_nt: TGTGCCAGCAGCTCCTCGACGGGGGGTAATGAGCAGTTCTTC
cdr3_aa: CASSSSTGGNEQFF

d_call: TRBD1
clone_size: -
v_call: TRBV6-5
j_call: TRBJ2-7
cdr3_nt: TGTGCCAGCAGTTACTCCGGGACAGGGACTACCTACGAGCAGTACTTC
cdr3_aa: CASSYSGTGTTYEQYF

d_call: -
clone_size: -
v_call: TRBV12-3/TRBV12-4
j_call: TRBJ1-1
cdr3_nt: TGTGCCAGCAGTTTCGACAGCGCCGCTGAAGCTTTCTTT
cdr3_aa: CASSFDSAAEAFF

d_call: -
clone_size: -
v_call: TRBV12-3/TRBV12-4
j_call: TRBJ2-3
cdr3_nt: TGTGCCAGCAGCGCAAGCACAGATACGCAGTATTTT
cdr3_aa: CASSASTDTQYF

d_call: -
clone_size: -
v_call: TRBV28
j_call: TRBJ1-3
cdr3_nt: TGTGCCAGCAGTTCCCCTGGAAACACCATATATTTT
cdr3_aa: CASSSPGNTIYF

d_call: -
clone_size: -
v_call: TRBV28
j_call: TRBJ1-2
cdr3_nt: TGTGCCAGCACCATACAGGGACTTTATGGCTACACCTTC
cdr3_aa: CASTIQGLYGYTF

d_call: -
clone_size: -
v_call: TRBV28
j_call: TRBJ2-5
cdr3_nt: TGTGCCAGCAGCGGGACTTTTACAAGGGAGACCCAGTACTTC
cdr3_aa: CASSGTFTRETQYF

d_call: -
clone_size: -
v_call: TRBV9
j_call: TRBJ1-3
cdr3_nt: TGTGCCAGCAGCGTTACGGCTAGACAGGCCGCCTCTGGAAACACCATATATTTT
cdr3_aa: CASSVTARQAASGNTIYF

d_call: -
clone_size: -
v_call: TRBV28
j_call: TRBJ2-6
cdr3_nt: TGTGCCAGCAGTATGTTTGCGAAGGGATCTGGGGCCAACGTCCTGACTTTC
cdr3_aa: CASSMFAKGSGANVLTF

d_call: -
clone_size: -
v_call: TRBV2
j_call: TRBJ1-6
cdr3_nt: TGTGCCAGCAGAGGGGTCCCGATTAGGGCGAACAATTCACCCCTCCACTTT
cdr3_aa: CASRGVPIRANNSPLHF

d_call: -
clone_size: -
v_call: TRBV6-6
j_call: TRBJ2-1
cdr3_nt: TGTGCCAGCAGACTACTAAATGAGCAGTTCTTC
cdr3_aa: CASRLLNEQFF

d_call: -
clone_size: -
v_call: TRBV6-2/TRBV6-3
j_call: TRBJ1-5
cdr3_nt: TGTGCCAGCAGTTACTACGGTCTTTATCAGCCCCAGCATTTT
cdr3_aa: CASSYYGLYQPQHF

d_call: -
clone_size: -
v_call: TRBV3-1/TRBV3-2
j_call: TRBJ2-2
cdr3_nt: TGTGCCAGCAGCCAAGGCGATAGAAACACCGGGGAGCTGTTTTTT
cdr3_aa: CASSQGDRNTGELFF

d_call: TRBD2
clone_size: -
v_call: TRBV19
j_call: TRBJ2-3
cdr3_nt: TGTGCCAGGCTCCGCGGGCTAGCGGGGAAAGATACGCAGTATTTT
cdr3_aa: CARLRGLAGKDTQYF

d_call: -
clone_size: -
v_call: TRBV6-2/TRBV6-3
j_call: TRBJ1-1
cdr3_nt: TGTGCCAGCAGTTATCGACAGAACACTGAAGCTTTCTTT
cdr3_aa: CASSYRQNTEAFF

d_call: TRBD1
clone_size: -
v_call: TRBV9
j_call: TRBJ1-2
cdr3_nt: TGTGCCAGCAGCCCGAGGGGGCGTAGGGATGGCTACACCTTC
cdr3_aa: CASSPRGRRDGYTF

d_call: -
clone_size: few
v_call: TRBV10-3
j_call: TRBJ2-7
cdr3_nt: TGTGCCATCAGTGAGTCGAGCCGGGACGCCGGGTACTTC
cdr3_aa: CAISESSRDAGYF

d_call: -
clone_size: -
v_call: TRBV9
j_call: TRBJ1-1
cdr3_nt: TGTGCCAGCAGCGTAGGATTCCGCACTGAAGCTTTCTTT
cdr3_aa: CASSVGFRTEAFF

d_call: -
clone_size: -
v_call: TRBV5-6
j_call: TRBJ2-7
cdr3_nt: TGTGCCAGCAGCTTGGGTCCCTCACTCTCCTACGAGCAGTACTTC
cdr3_aa: CASSLGPSLSYEQYF

d_call: TRBD2
clone_size: -
v_call: TRBV13
j_call: TRBJ2-2
cdr3_nt: TGTGCCAGCAGCCACATCCGACTAGCGGGGGACTTCACCGGGGAGCTGTTTTTT
cdr3_aa: CASSHIRLAGDFTGELFF

d_call: -
clone_size: -
v_call: TRBV29-1
j_call: TRBJ2-3
cdr3_nt: TGCAGCGCGGAGGGACAGACAATGGCAGATACGCAGTATTTT
cdr3_aa: CSAEGQTMADTQYF

d_call: TRBD1
clone_size: -
v_call: TRBV14
j_call: TRBJ1-1
cdr3_nt: TGTGCCAGCAGCCCCCTACAGGGGCCAATCATGAACACTGAAGCTTTCTTT
cdr3_aa: CASSPLQGPIMNTEAFF

d_call: TRBD2
clone_size: -
v_call: TRBV24-1
j_call: TRBJ2-1
cdr3_nt: TGTGCCACCAGTGATTTCGGCCCTAGCGGGGGGGCCTACAATGAGCAGTTCTTC
cdr3_aa: CATSDFGPSGGAYNEQFF

d_call: TRBD1
clone_size: -
v_call: TRBV5-1
j_call: TRBJ2-7
cdr3_nt: TGCGCCAGCAACGAGGACAGGGGCTCCTACGAGCAGTACTTC
cdr3_aa: CASNEDRGSYEQYF

d_call: TRBD1
clone_size: -
v_call: TRBV10-3
j_call: TRBJ2-7
cdr3_nt: TGTGCCATCAGTGAGGGACAGGGAGACGAGCAGTACTTC
cdr3_aa: CAISEGQGDEQYF

d_call: -
clone_size: -
v_call: TRBV5-4
j_call: TRBJ1-1
cdr3_nt: TGTGCCAGCAGCTTGGCGGCGGGCGAAGACACTGAAGCTTTCTTT
cdr3_aa: CASSLAAGEDTEAFF

d_call: -
clone_size: -
v_call: TRBV12-3/TRBV12-4
j_call: TRBJ1-2
cdr3_nt: TGTGCCACCCAAGGAGGGGAGTACACCTTC
cdr3_aa: CATQGGEYTF

d_call: TRBD1
clone_size: -
v_call: TRBV11-2
j_call: TRBJ1-3
cdr3_nt: TGTGCCAGCAAGCTCCGGGACAGGGGGTCGGATCTTTTCACCATATATTTT
cdr3_aa: CASKLRDRGSDLFTIYF

d_call: TRBD2
clone_size: -
v_call: TRBV9
j_call: TRBJ2-2
cdr3_nt: TGTGCCAGCAGCGTCGGGACTACTCATAACACCGGGGAGCTGTTTTTT
cdr3_aa: CASSVGTTHNTGELFF